A single sample gave rise to the 10 T cell receptor beta chains below, sequenced in a study of blood T cell repertoires in COVID-19. The repertoire was sequenced with immunoSEQ multiplex PCR; TCRdb's copy has only in-frame clones and lacks some. The sample includes more than 200,000 clones, approximately 78% of them seen just once. What was sequenced was peripheral blood. These receptors were taken from a woman at least 80 years old with acute or convalescent COVID-19.

The chain carries TRBV2 and TRBJ2-3, with unresolved D. The germline CDR1 and CDR2 sequences are SNHLY and FYNNEI. The CDR3 has 15 amino acids. V gave up 2 bases and J gave up 2 bases, with 11 bases separating them. DNA for the CDR3: TGTGCCAGCAGTGAAACATTGGCGGCCACAGATACGCAGTATTTT. As protein: CASSETLAATDTQYF.

Here the CDR3 reads CASSPSFNTEAFF. CDR3 bases: TGTGCCAGTAGCCCCTCGTTTAACACTGAAGCTTTCTTT. The J gene is TRBJ1-1, the V gene TRBV19, with unresolved D. Looked up from germline, CDR1 is LNHDA and CDR2 is SQIVND (reference sequence). V was trimmed by 6 bases and J by 2 bases, leaving 10 bases between them. This CDR3 contains 13 residues.

The chain combines TRBV7-2 with TRBJ1-3; no firm D call. Trimming shortened V by 1 base and J by 0 bases, and 7 bases separated the two germline ends. Germline V lookup: CDR1 SGHTA, CDR2 FQGNSA. This CDR3 has 15 residues. CDR3 sequence (DNA): TGTGCCAGCAGCTTAGTACCAGACTCTGGAAACACCATATATTTT. Translation gives CASSLVPDSGNTIYF. Based on the CDR3 plus reference TRBV7-2 and TRBJ1-3, the full variable domain is GAGVSQSPSNKVTEKGKDVELRCDPISGHTALYWYRQSLGQGLEFLIYFQGNSAPDKSGLPSDRFSAERTGGSVSTLTIQRTQQEDSAVYLCASSLVPDSGNTIYFGEGSWLTVV.

V is TRBV2 and J is TRBJ1-3, with TRBD1 matching 8 bases. CDR1 and CDR2 from the germline V gene are SNHLY and FYNNEI. The trim removed 3 bases at V and 1 base at J, leaving 2 bases unmatched. The CDR3 loop spans 15 amino acids. CDR3 residues: CASSDDRGSGNTIYF. CDR3 DNA: TGTGCCAGCAGTGATGACAGGGGTTCTGGAAACACCATATATTTT.

The chain joins TRBV19 to TRBJ1-2, with a tentative D call TRBD1 (5 bases). The CDR3 length is 14 residues. V gave up 5 bases and J gave up 2 bases, with 12 bases separating them. Germline lookup yields CDR1 LNHDA and CDR2 SQIVND (reference sequence). The CDR3 DNA follows: TGTGCCAGTAGTTTCCCGGGGGGGAACTATGGCTACACCTTC. The encoded protein is CASSFPGGNYGYTF.

This sequence joins TRBV18 and TRBJ2-1; 7 positions agree with TRBD1. After removal of 1 base from V and 3 bases from J, the junction contained 9 bases not matched to a gene. The CDR3 loop spans 17 amino acids. Germline V gene data show CDR1 as KGHSH and CDR2 as LQKENI. CDR3 DNA: TGTGCCAGCTCACCACAACCTGGACAGGCGGGCTACAATGAGCAGTTCTTC. Its translation is CASSPQPGQAGYNEQFF.

The chain employs TRBV21-1 and TRBJ2-1; the table's D call TRBD2 went unverified against the DNA. TRBV21-1 is noted as a pseudogene. The CDR3 spans 17 residues. CDR3 region: CASSNRASGLSYNEQFF. In nucleotides, the CDR3 is TGTGCCAGCAGCAACCGCGCTAGCGGCCTCTCCTACAATGAGCAGTTCTTC.

The gene calls are TRBV3-1 (or the pseudogene TRBV3-2) and TRBJ1-2; no definite D call. The CDR3 length is 14 residues. Trimming took off 4 bases at V and 5 bases at J, with 14 bases between the two ends. The germline CDR1 and CDR2 sequences are LGHDT and YNNKEL (reference sequence). The CDR3 DNA reads as TGTGCCAGCAGCCTATCCGGGAGACCTTATGGCTACACCTTC. Translation gives CASSLSGRPYGYTF.

The chain joins TRBV5-1 to TRBJ2-5; 12 positions match TRBD2. V shed 4 bases, J shed 5 bases, and the junction held 9 bases outside the gene matches. CDR1 SGHRS and CDR2 YFSETQ come from the germline V gene. The CDR3 extends over 16 amino acids. The chain's CDR3 is CASSPRLAGAEETQYF. The CDR3 DNA sequence: TGCGCCAGCAGCCCCAGACTAGCGGGAGCCGAGGAGACCCAGTACTTC.

This chain links TRBV4-1 with TRBJ2-1, with 8 bases fitting TRBD2. J was trimmed by 2 bases and V by 0 bases; bases with no gene match: 3. Germline V CDR1 and CDR2: MGHRA, YSYEKL. The CDR3 is made up of 16 amino acids. In DNA, the CDR3 is TGCGCCAGCAGCCAAGATCCTAGCGGGCCCTACAATGAGCAGTTCTTC. Encoded protein: CASSQDPSGPYNEQFF.